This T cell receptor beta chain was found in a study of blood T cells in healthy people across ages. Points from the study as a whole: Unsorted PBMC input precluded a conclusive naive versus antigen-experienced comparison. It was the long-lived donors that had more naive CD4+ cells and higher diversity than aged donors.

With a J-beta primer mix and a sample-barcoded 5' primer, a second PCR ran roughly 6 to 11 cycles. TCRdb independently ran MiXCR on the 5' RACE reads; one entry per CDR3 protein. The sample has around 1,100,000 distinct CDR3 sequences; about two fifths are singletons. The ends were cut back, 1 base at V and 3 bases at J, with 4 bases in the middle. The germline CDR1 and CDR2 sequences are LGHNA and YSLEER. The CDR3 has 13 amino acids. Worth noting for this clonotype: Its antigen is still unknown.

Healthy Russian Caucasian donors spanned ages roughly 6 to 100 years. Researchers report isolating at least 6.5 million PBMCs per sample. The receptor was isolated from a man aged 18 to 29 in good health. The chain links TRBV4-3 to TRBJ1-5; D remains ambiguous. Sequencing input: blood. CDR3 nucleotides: TGCGCCAGCAGCCAAGTCGTCAATCAGCCCCAGCATTTT. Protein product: CASSQVVNQPQHF.